This T cell receptor (beta chain) was found in a study of monozygotic twins with inflammatory bowel disease. The CDR3 has 18 amino acids. Germline V CDR1 and CDR2: SGHAT, FQNNGV. TCRdb re-called the 5' RACE reads and catalogs CDR3 proteins one per entry, DNA excluded. The sample includes over 100,000 distinct CDR3 sequences. Researchers isolated total RNA from whole blood without sorting T cells. Worth noting for this clonotype: Its antigen is as yet unknown.

Study results and limitations: IBD patients had lower TCRbeta diversity (inverse Simpson) than healthy co-twins. A distinction between different T cell subtypes was not possible.

The rearrangement links TRBV11-2 to TRBJ2-1; lacking DNA, the TRBD2 call made by TCRdb goes unchecked. The clonotype comes from a human donor with ulcerative colitis or Crohn's disease, or a healthy co-twin of an affected twin (not recorded which). The sequenced material came from blood. The CDR3 spells CASSSPTSGSFSYNEQFF.